This record covers a single T cell receptor beta chain. What it recognizes is unknown. This record comes from a study of PD-1 blockade in classical Hodgkin lymphoma. Notes on the study in general: Prior therapy or disease activity may underlie the repertoire differences, whose causes remain undefined. Reported findings placed baseline TCR diversity lower in newly diagnosed patients (compared with healthy donors).

Time point given: newly diagnosed, previously untreated cHL patient sample. This CDR3 spans 16 amino acids. V was cut by 2 bases and J by 2 bases, with 13 bases left in between. Germline V gives CDR1 KGHSH, CDR2 LQKENI. Using immunoSEQ multiplex PCR, the repertoire was profiled, and TCRdb retains in-frame clones only, with some absent. The sample consists of around 30,000 clones, approximately 91% of them appearing once. Material: peripheral blood mononuclear cells (PBMCs). The sequence came from a human donor with classical Hodgkin lymphoma. This chain joins TRBV18 and TRBJ2-4, with D uncertain. CDR3 bases: TGTGCCAGCTCACCAGACATCGGAAGGTCCAAAAACATTCAGTACTTC. Its translation is CASSPDIGRSKNIQYF. The full variable domain, its missing parts supplied by reference TRBV18 and TRBJ2-4, is NAGVMQNPRHLVRRRGQEARLRCSPMKGHSHVYWYRQLPEEGLKFMVYLQKENIIDESGMPKERFSAEFPKEGPSILRIQQVVRGDSAAYFCASSPDIGRSKNIQYFGAGTRLSVL.